Listed here are 32 T cell receptor beta chains from one sample, sequenced in a study of early T cells in non-severe SARS-CoV-2 infection. Via MiXCR, TCRdb re-called the 5' RACE reads, giving one row per CDR3 protein. The sample has approximately 90,000 distinct CDR3 sequences, roughly 11% seen once. The specimen comprised whole blood, sampled at baseline. These receptors originate from an adult who was a healthcare worker with PCR-confirmed SARS-CoV-2 infection or an uninfected control (not recorded which).

This chain uses TRBV3-1 with TRBJ2-1, with 7 bases fitting TRBD2. Germline values: CDR1 LGHDT, CDR2 YNNKEL (reference sequence). V was pared by 6 bases and J by 4 bases, with 3 bases of the junction left unmatched. The CDR3 extends over 13 amino acids. The CDR3 bases are TGTGCCAGCAGAGCGGGGATTTACAATGAGCAGTTCTTC. This gives the protein CASRAGIYNEQFF.

CDR3: CASSLNFHGYTF. CDR3 DNA: TGTGCCAGCAGCTTAAATTTTCATGGCTACACCTTC. The V and J genes are TRBV7-2 and TRBJ1-2; no reliable D call. Trimming pared 2 bases from V and 6 bases from J, leaving 7 bases between. This CDR3 is 12 amino acids long. The germline V gene encodes CDR1 SGHTA and CDR2 FQGNSA.

The rearrangement uses TRBV19 and TRBJ2-2; D unclear. Between the trimmed V and J ends, which lost 2 bases and 7 bases, there was a span of 5 bases. Germline V gene data show CDR1 as LNHDA and CDR2 as SQIVND (reference sequence). The CDR3 has 12 residues. CDR3 sequence reads: CASSISRGELFF. In DNA, the CDR3 is TGTGCCAGTAGTATATCCCGCGGGGAGCTGTTTTTT. Variable domain in full (rest from reference TRBV19 and TRBJ2-2): DGGITQSPKYLFRKEGQNVTLSCEQNLNHDAMYWYRQDPGQGLRLIYYSQIVNDFQKGDIAEGYSVSREKKESFPLTVTSAQKNPTAFYLCASSISRGELFFGEGSRLTVL.

The chain couples TRBV7-3 to TRBJ2-1; 7 bases match TRBD2. This CDR3 comprises 14 residues. V shed 5 bases, J shed 5 bases, and the junction held 6 bases outside the gene matches. Germline V lookup: CDR1 SGHTA, CDR2 FQGTGA. The CDR3 reads CASSQGGRNNEQFF. The CDR3, as DNA: TGTGCCAGCAGCCAGGGAGGGCGGAACAATGAGCAGTTCTTC.

The chain has TRBV20-1 and TRBJ2-7; tentatively, D is TRBD1 or TRBD2 (5 bases each). Germline V lookup: CDR1 DFQATT, CDR2 SNEGSKA (reference sequence). This CDR3 contains 12 residues. Trimming took off 7 bases at V and 1 base at J, with 11 bases between the two ends. The CDR3 protein is CSVEGSSYEQYF. For the CDR3, the DNA is TGCAGTGTAGAGGGGAGTTCCTACGAGCAGTACTTC.

The chain recombines TRBV18 with TRBJ2-7; 10 nucleotides line up with TRBD2. The junction had 2 bases not matched to a gene; V was cut back by 0 bases and J by 6 bases. CDR1 is KGHSH, CDR2 LQKENI, per germline. This CDR3 spans 14 amino acids. CDR3 in amino acids: CASSPPLAGGEQYF. Here the CDR3 DNA reads TGTGCCAGCTCACCACCTTTAGCGGGAGGCGAGCAGTACTTC.

The CDR3 spells CASSLRLVNNEQFF. The CDR3 DNA sequence: TGTGCCAGCAGCTTAAGGCTAGTAAATAATGAGCAGTTCTTC. The V gene is TRBV7-9, the J gene TRBJ2-1; D gene ambiguous. The CDR3 runs 14 residues. Germline V gives CDR1 SEHNR, CDR2 FQNEAQ (reference sequence). Trimming took off 2 bases at V and 7 bases at J, with 12 bases between the two ends.

This clonotype was counted ten times or more. J is TRBJ1-4 and V is TRBV6-6, with TRBD1 matching 8 bases. J was trimmed by 5 bases and V by 2 bases; bases with no gene match: 1. This CDR3 is built from 14 residues. Germline V lookup: CDR1 MNHNY, CDR2 SVGAGI (reference sequence). The CDR3 bases are TGTGCCAGCAGTTACCGGGACAGGAATGAAAAACTGTTTTTT. Its protein product is CASSYRDRNEKLFF.

There are many counts of this clonotype. The chain recombines TRBV11-2 with TRBJ1-1, with D possibly being TRBD1 (5 bases). CDR1 and CDR2 from the germline V gene are SGHAT and FQNNGV. The CDR3 has 15 residues. V gave up 5 bases and J gave up 1 base, with 14 bases separating them. The CDR3 reads CASSSNRSGNTEAFF. The DNA of the CDR3 is TGTGCCAGCAGCAGTAACAGGTCTGGGAACACTGAAGCTTTCTTT.

This clonotype was counted only a few times. This chain connects TRBV6-2 or TRBV6-3 to TRBJ1-1; perhaps TRBD1 as D (5 bases). Trimming pared 4 bases from V and 5 bases from J, leaving 17 bases between. The length of the CDR3 is 15 residues. The germline V gene has CDR1 MNHEY and CDR2 SVGEGT. CDR3 coding DNA: TGTGCCAGCAGTTGGAGGGGCACCCGAGGGACTGAAGCTTTCTTT. Translation: CASSWRGTRGTEAFF.

This clonotype turned up a few times. V and J are TRBV12-3 or TRBV12-4 and TRBJ2-1; D could derive from TRBD1 or TRBD2 (5 bases each). The length of the CDR3 is 13 residues. Deletions cut 6 bases from V and 1 base from J, with 7 bases between. The CDR3, as DNA: TGTGCCAGCAGAGAGGGGTCCTACAATGAGCAGTTCTTC. It translates to CASREGSYNEQFF.

There are a few counts of this clonotype. V is TRBV6-5 and J is TRBJ2-1; no clear D. Germline lookup yields CDR1 MNHEY and CDR2 SVGAGI. The CDR3 extends over 14 amino acids. V lost 5 bases and J lost 8, with 16 bases in between. The CDR3 DNA is TGTGCCAGCAGTGCCCTAAGTCCGACCGATGAGCAGTTCTTC. This codes for CASSALSPTDEQFF.

J is TRBJ1-2 and V is TRBV9; D unresolved. The CDR3 runs to 14 residues. Trimming cost V 4 bases and J 2 bases, with 12 bases left between them. Per the germline V gene, CDR1 is SGDLS and CDR2 is YYNGEE. The CDR3 coding sequence is TGTGCCAGCAGCCTTATGGTAGGGAACTATGGCTACACCTTC. As protein: CASSLMVGNYGYTF.

This clonotype was seen ten or more times. The chain joins TRBV4-2 to TRBJ1-6, with TRBD1 as a possible D gene (5 bases). Trimming stripped 1 base from V and 7 bases from J, with 11 bases between. Germline-derived CDR1 and CDR2 are LGHNA and YNFKEQ. CDR3 size: 15 residues. In DNA form, the CDR3 reads TGTGCCAGCAGCCAAGTCCAGGGTGACAATTCACCCCTCCACTTT. It is translated as CASSQVQGDNSPLHF.

This chain uses TRBV29-1 with TRBJ1-1, with TRBD1 identical over 10 bases. Looked up from germline, CDR1 is SQVTM and CDR2 is ANQGSEA. This CDR3 contains 17 residues. The J segment lost 0 bases and the V segment lost 7 bases, leaving 14 bases of the junction unmatched. In nucleotides, the CDR3 is TGCAGCGGACGGAAAGGACAGGGGGTGGGAATGAACACTGAAGCTTTCTTT. Translating gives CSGRKGQGVGMNTEAFF.

This clonotype occurred a few times. V and J are TRBV10-3 and TRBJ2-3; no clear D. The CDR3 is 15 residues long. V shed 7 bases and J shed 2 bases, with 16 bases lying between them. CDR1 is ENHRY and CDR2 is SYGVKD in the germline V gene. The CDR3 sequence is CAITPGSSSTDTQYF. The CDR3 DNA is TGTGCCATCACCCCAGGTAGCAGTTCCACAGATACGCAGTATTTT.

This rearrangement joins TRBV7-3 to TRBJ1-2; the D gene is possibly TRBD1 (5 bases). In germline, CDR1 is SGHTA, CDR2 FQGTGA. This CDR3 spans 13 amino acids. Trimming removed 2 bases from V and 7 bases from J, with 11 bases in between. DNA for the CDR3: TGTGCCAGCAGCTTACGCCAGGGTCTTGGCTACACCTTC. It translates to CASSLRQGLGYTF.

This clonotype was recorded a few times. This chain connects TRBV6-2 or TRBV6-3 to TRBJ2-1; D gene ambiguous. Germline values: CDR1 MNHEY, CDR2 SVGEGT. V was trimmed by 4 bases and J by 7 bases, leaving 17 bases between them. This CDR3 spans 15 amino acids. CDR3 sequence (DNA): TGTGCCAGCAGTTTAGTCCCCCTGACACGTAATGAGCAGTTCTTC. Protein sequence: CASSLVPLTRNEQFF.

This clonotype has at least ten counts. The J gene is TRBJ2-7, the V gene TRBV20-1, with D maybe TRBD2 (5 bases). V shed 6 bases and J shed 3 bases, with 18 bases lying between them. CDR1 is DFQATT and CDR2 is SNEGSKA in the germline V gene (reference sequence). This CDR3 contains 14 residues. Here the CDR3 reads CSAVSAGQIYEQYF. Written as DNA, the CDR3 is TGCAGTGCGGTCTCCGCGGGCCAAATCTACGAGCAGTACTTC.

This clonotype was picked up a small number of times. The chain has TRBV2 and TRBJ2-1, with 11 bases that match TRBD2. CDR1 and CDR2 (germline): SNHLY, FYNNEI. After removal of 1 base from V and 0 bases from J, the junction contained 8 bases not matched to a gene. The CDR3 consists of 19 residues. The chain's CDR3 is CASSEDGTSGLSSYNEQFF. DNA for the CDR3: TGTGCCAGCAGTGAAGATGGGACTAGCGGACTTAGCTCCTACAATGAGCAGTTCTTC. The full variable domain, in which reference TRBV2 and TRBJ2-1 provide the parts outside the CDR3, is EPEVTQTPSHQVTQMGQEVILRCVPISNHLYFYWYRQILGQKVEFLVSFYNNEISEKSEIFDDQFSVERPDGSNFTLKIRSTKLEDSAMYFCASSEDGTSGLSSYNEQFFGPGTRLTVL.

Ten or more counts support this clonotype. The chain links TRBV6-2 or TRBV6-3 to TRBJ2-1, with 7 bases fitting TRBD1. The trim removed 3 bases at V and 6 bases at J, leaving 8 bases unmatched. The CDR3 extends over 15 amino acids. Per germline, CDR1 MNHEY and CDR2 SVGEGT. The DNA for the CDR3 is TGTGCCAGCAGTTATCCGGCGACAGGGTCCAATGAGCAGTTCTTC. Amino acid sequence: CASSYPATGSNEQFF.

This clonotype was recorded at least ten times. V gene TRBV19 combines with J gene TRBJ2-7; 8 nucleotides match TRBD1. Germline V gives CDR1 LNHDA, CDR2 SQIVND (reference sequence). Unmatched junction bases numbered 10, after V lost 7 bases and J lost 5 bases. CDR3 length: 14 residues. The DNA for the CDR3 is TGTGCCAGTACCTCCGGGACAGGAATTCACGAGCAGTACTTC. It yields the protein CASTSGTGIHEQYF.

This clonotype was seen only a few times. The V call is TRBV20-1, the J call TRBJ2-5; D may be TRBD1 (5 bases). The ends were cut back, 0 bases at V and 5 bases at J, with 16 bases in the middle. From germline, CDR1 is DFQATT and CDR2 SNEGSKA (reference sequence). The CDR3 loop spans 15 amino acids. The CDR3 sequence is CSARDPRRDEETQYF. For the CDR3, the DNA is TGCAGTGCTAGAGATCCCCGCAGGGATGAGGAGACCCAGTACTTC.

This clonotype has only one observation. V is TRBV27 and J is TRBJ2-7; D call uncertain. The CDR3 is 17 residues long. Per the germline V gene, CDR1 is MNHEY and CDR2 is SMNVEV (reference sequence). V was pared by 5 bases and J by 0 bases, with 20 bases between. In DNA form, the CDR3 reads TGTGCCAGCAGTCAGCGAGTCGGGCGGCTAAGCTCCTACGAGCAGTACTTC. Translated: CASSQRVGRLSSYEQYF.

The CDR3 DNA reads as TGTGCCAGCAGAGGACCCCCACCCGAGGGTGAGCAGTTCTTC. It codes for CASRGPPPEGEQFF. The V call is TRBV12-3 or TRBV12-4, the J call TRBJ2-1; D may be TRBD2 (5 bases). The CDR3 spans 14 residues. The V end was cut by 6 bases, the J end by 9 bases, with 18 bases between.

The chain recombines TRBV27 with TRBJ2-7, with 9 bases identical to TRBD1. This CDR3 has 12 residues. The V and J ends lost 4 bases and 6 bases, in that order; junction bases with no gene match: 1. Germline V lookup: CDR1 MNHEY, CDR2 SMNVEV (reference sequence). The CDR3 here is CASSWTGAEQYF. CDR3 nucleotide sequence: TGTGCCAGCAGTTGGACAGGGGCCGAGCAGTACTTC.

In its sample, this clonotype was seen many times. The rearrangement uses TRBV13 and TRBJ2-7, with 7 bases matching TRBD2. There are 12 residues in the CDR3. CDR1 is PRHDT, CDR2 FYEKMQ, per germline (reference sequence). Unmatched junction bases numbered 2, after V lost 4 bases and J lost 5 bases. CDR3 protein: CASSYLADEQYF. The CDR3 region has the DNA TGTGCCAGCAGCTATCTAGCGGACGAGCAGTACTTC. Using reference TRBV13 and TRBJ2-7 for the parts outside the CDR3, the full variable domain is AAGVIQSPRHLIKEKRETATLKCYPIPRHDTVYWYQQGPGQDPQFLISFYEKMQSDKGSIPDRFSAQQFSDYHSELNMSSLELGDSALYFCASSYLADEQYFGPGTRLTVT.

In its sample, this clonotype was seen many times. The chain links TRBV6-6 to TRBJ1-1; D gene unclear. V lost 6 bases and J lost 5, with 10 bases in between. Germline CDR1 MNHNY, CDR2 SVGAGI (reference sequence). CDR3 length: 12 residues. CDR3 sequence: CASSDGRTEAFF. The CDR3 DNA reads TGTGCCAGCAGCGACGGAAGAACTGAAGCTTTCTTT.

This clonotype was found many times. The chain links TRBV5-1 to TRBJ1-1, with D possibly being TRBD1 (6 bases). Trimming removed 4 bases from V and 0 bases from J, with 16 bases in between. CDR3 size: 16 residues. The germline V gene has CDR1 SGHRS and CDR2 YFSETQ. The CDR3 sequence is CASSRGYRAMNTEAFF. In DNA form, the CDR3 reads TGCGCCAGCAGCCGAGGATACAGGGCTATGAACACTGAAGCTTTCTTT.

The table lists this clonotype with a few counts. The chain joins TRBV5-6 to TRBJ2-7; TRBD1 matches 7 bases. The CDR3 has 16 amino acids. Per germline, CDR1 SGHDT and CDR2 YYEEEE. V shed 2 bases and J 1 base; nucleotides not matched to a gene: 9. CDR3 sequence (DNA): TGTGCCAGCAGCTTAGAGGACAGGCAAGAATCCTACGAGCAGTACTTC. Encoded protein: CASSLEDRQESYEQYF.

The V gene is TRBV7-2, the J gene TRBJ1-4, with D tentatively TRBD1 (5 bases). Trimming removed 5 bases at V and 5 bases at J, with 18 bases between. CDR3 length equals 16 residues. Germline V gene lookup returns CDR1 SGHTA and CDR2 FQGNSA. In DNA form, the CDR3 reads TGTGCCAGCAGCCTCAACCGGGGGACTGCAAATGAAAAACTGTTTTTT. Translating it yields CASSLNRGTANEKLFF.

The genes are TRBV24-1 and TRBJ1-1, with no clear D. The CDR3 runs 14 residues. In germline, CDR1 is KGHDR, CDR2 SFDVKD. With 3 bases removed from V and 3 bases from J, the gap between germline ends came to 10 bases. The CDR3 DNA reads as TGTGCCACCAGTGATGGCGGTTCCGACACTGAAGCTTTCTTT. Translated, it gives CATSDGGSDTEAFF.